This record concerns one T cell receptor (beta chain) sequence. The read comes to an end 3 residues before the CDR3 does, leaving the germline J gene to fill in the end. The repertoire was sequenced with immunoSEQ multiplex PCR; TCRdb's copy has only in-frame clones and lacks some. The sample table includes roughly 48,000 clones. This sample is drawn from a study of T cells in women clearing cervical HPV infection. CDR1 and CDR2 from the germline V gene are PRHDT and FYEKMQ (reference sequence). This CDR3 comprises 15 residues. Trimming left V 5 bases short and J 4 bases short, with 12 bases between. The sequencing input was blood buffy coat. This chain connects TRBV13 to TRBJ2-6; D gene uncertain. This receptor was identified in a woman aged 18 to 75 with a cervical HPV16 infection that either progressed to CIN3+ or cleared (not recorded which). The CDR3 is CASSPPTSGANVLTF. Partial CDR3 DNA: TGTGCCAGCAGCCCCCCAACATCCGGGGCCAACGTC.